A selection of T cell receptor beta chains follows, all from one sample in a study of neoadjuvant anti-PD-1 for oral cavity cancer. TCRdb keeps only in-frame clones here, not all; method: immunoSEQ multiplex PCR. The sample includes approximately 83,000 clones, roughly 80% of them seen just once. This sample comprised PBMCs, obtained before nivolumab (anti-PD-1) treatment. The receptors derive from a person aged 35 to 85 with oral cavity squamous cell carcinoma. The CDR3 runs from the conserved cysteine through the conserved F or W. A D gene is named only where the DNA matches it firmly. Clone size is given for some rows only: seen once, a few or many times, or a class if the clone is expanded.

V	J	D	size	DNA	CDR3
TRBV10-3	TRBJ2-7	TRBD1	few	TGTGCCATCAGTGGGCAGGGACAGGGCGACGAGCAGTACTTC	CAISGQGQGDEQYF
TRBV7-9	TRBJ2-3	TRBD2	NA	TGTGCCAGCAGCTTACTAGCGGGAAGCACAGATACGCAGTATTTT	CASSLLAGSTDTQYF
TRBV20-1	TRBJ1-2	NA	NA	TGCAGTGCGGATGGTGGCTACACCTTC	CSADGGYTF
TRBV30	TRBJ1-4	TRBD1	NA	TGTGCCTGGAGTGTACAGGGGGGAAGAACTAATGAAAAACTGTTTTTT	CAWSVQGGRTNEKLFF
TRBV6-1	TRBJ1-1	NA	NA	TGTGCCAGCTCCGCAGGGAAGACTGAAGCTTTCTTT	CASSAGKTEAFF
TRBV2	TRBJ2-1	TRBD2	NA	TGTGCCGTCAGACAGGAGTTTACCGGGACTAGGGACAATGAGCAGTTCTTC	CAVRQEFTGTRDNEQFF
TRBV5-1	TRBJ1-3	NA	NA	TGCGCCAGCAGCTTACCCGAGGGGATTGGAAACACCATATATTTT	CASSLPEGIGNTIYF
TRBV6-1	TRBJ1-1	NA	NA	TGTGCCTTACAGGGACCGGCGGGGACTGAAGCTTTCTTT	CALQGPAGTEAFF
TRBV6-1	TRBJ2-7	TRBD2	once	TGTGCCAGCAGTGCATTGGGACTAGCGGGGGAGCAGTACTTC	CASSALGLAGEQYF
TRBV11-2	TRBJ2-1	TRBD2	NA	TGTGCCAGCAGCTTATCCGCGGGAGGGGTTAATGAGCAGTTCTTC	CASSLSAGGVNEQFF
TRBV6-5	TRBJ1-2	NA	NA	TGTGCCAGCAACCCCGGGACCCAGGGGGGCTACACCTTC	CASNPGTQGGYTF